Included here is one T cell receptor (beta chain) sequence, with context. No antigen is known for it. No much larger clone is present one base from it, and per-base qualities are unavailable. For this chain, trimming is 3 bases at the V end and 4 bases at the J end, and the number of junction bases without a gene match is 6. The CDR3 contains 15 residues, cysteine and phenylalanine counted. The kept DNA is CDR3 alone, 45 bases in frame from the first base. Hyperthyroidism patients were newly diagnosed, with disease duration under 2 months, and aged 18 to 65 years. Any patient with an uncontrolled infection, another autoimmune disease, pregnancy or lactation was excluded. Diagnoses were based on clinical symptoms, serum thyroxine and TRAb, thyroid ultrasound and orbital computed tomography. Blood from progressor patients was collected at the time of first diagnosis with hyperthyroidism, before any ophthalmopathy symptoms had appeared. Ficoll-Paque density gradient centrifugation was used to isolate PBMCs from 8.5 to 10 ml of fresh peripheral blood. Patients classed as progressors first received a Graves' hyperthyroidism diagnosis and then went on to develop ophthalmopathy during follow-up. Total RNA was extracted with Trizol reagent, and quality was checked on an Agilent 2100 Bioanalyzer.

The sample is drawn from a study of T cells in Graves' hyperthyroidism and ophthalmopathy (dated 2019 in TCRdb). About the full investigation: Peripheral blood samples were taken at the time of initial diagnosis, prior to any treatment. Once sampling was done, hyperthyroidism patients were given methimazole at a starting dose of 30 mg daily, whereas ophthalmopathy patients were given high-dose intravenous methylprednisolone. The paper reports TCR Vbeta CDR3 sequencing of approximately 130 peripheral blood samples: approximately 43 ophthalmopathy, under 80 hyperthyroidism and around 17 progressor patients. In roughly six Graves' hyperthyroidism patients, the study also compared T-cell repertoires from thyroid tissue with T-cell repertoires from blood. The roughly 100 discovery patients were randomly divided into training and test sets at a 7:3 ratio. An independent validation cohort of around 20 hyperthyroidism patients and 17 patients who later progressed to ophthalmopathy tested prospective prediction of ophthalmopathy. A discovery cohort of around 100 patients, about 40 with Graves' ophthalmopathy and over 55 with stable Graves' hyperthyroidism, was used to find distinguishing TCR V-J signatures. The study at large found these results: In validation, progression to ophthalmopathy was predicted by the model with nearly 71% sensitivity and 72% to 80% specificity, a median of about 6 months before onset. Blood samples also contained most of the expanded thyroid clonotypes (frequency above 0.001), which suggests that blood repertoires may reflect thyroid immune responses. Ophthalmopathy was separated from stable hyperthyroidism by a 13 V-J signature model, with roughly 88% sensitivity and around 81% specificity obtained in cross-validation and 80%/75% obtained in testing. Sample size was not statistically predetermined, and blinding of investigators to group allocation was not performed.

TCR beta CDR3 regions were amplified from RNA transcripts. The first round of RT-PCR for the TCR CDR3 was performed with the HTBI primer set and the Qiagen OneStep RT-PCR kit. Libraries were constructed in a second round of multiplex PCR, after which size selection and purification were performed. The libraries were sequenced on an Illumina HiSeq2000 using paired-end 100 bp reads. The paper's processing steps were these. SOAPnuke was used to process the raw data, removing reads that contained adapters or uncalled bases, had a mean Phred below 15, or lacked an exact match to the constant primer or identifier. High-quality paired reads were merged with COPE v1.2.5, and unique nucleotide sequences were defined as clonotypes. Clonotypes were aligned to IMGT TRBV, TRBD and TRBJ reference segments using MiTCR v1.1. Analysis was restricted to V-J combinations with a frequency above 0.0001, which covered just over 98% of repertoires. The TCS score was defined as the ratio of F50 (clonal expansion) to E x V (chaos), calculated using BLOSUM62-based TCRdist between CDR3 peptides within each V-J. Welch's t-statistics and random forest reduced 450 to 600 V-J features to 13, which were used in a naive Bayes classifier (R e1071). TCRdb took the public reads, trimmed them with fastp at Q25, ran MiXCR for clone calling and kept in-frame beta chains. Each record represents a unique CDR3 protein, reported with the most common genes and DNA among its rows. The V and J calls follow TCRdb's processing rather than the paper's. This sample has 650,000 to 850,000 distinct CDR3 sequences in its table, and 18% of those were observed once. The top ten clones comprise 15% to 20% of the sample.

The V and J genes are TRBV12-3 or TRBV12-4 and TRBJ2-3; 8 junctional bases match TRBD2. The sequenced sample consisted of blood. The clonotype originates from a woman aged 45-59 years with Graves' hyperthyroidism that later progressed to Graves' ophthalmopathy. The CDR3 region reads CASSFNGGAADTQYF. The nucleotide sequence reads TGTGCCAGCAGTTTTAACGGGGGGGCCGCAGATACGCAGTATTTT.